The sequence of this TCR beta chain was determined in a study of CD8+CD57+ T cells in acquired aplastic anemia. Background on the study: 3 to 3.5 ug was the average amount of DNA from sorted CD4+ and CD8+ cells.

Details on this clonotype: Its cognate antigen is unknown.

Germline lookup yields CDR1 SGHDT and CDR2 YYEEEE. Trimming stripped 0 bases from V and 6 bases from J, with 21 bases between. This CDR3 has 18 residues. Findings of the study overall: Between patients and controls, 25 to 35 CD8+ CDR3 sequences were found in common.

By flow cytometry, patients selected for sequencing had shown an expansion of CD8+CD57+ cells. There were no patients without severe acquired aplastic anemia. All patients were therapy-naive when blood was sampled. CDR3 and TCR beta VDJ profiling relied on a genomic DNA template. One entry per CDR3 protein, called by TCRdb with MiXCR from the reads. Of over 150,000 distinct CDR3 sequences in the sample, 65% to 75% were seen once. This TCR was sampled from a human donor with aplastic anemia. The sample taken for sequencing was sorted CD4+, CD8+, or CD8+CD57+ T cells (not recorded which) from PBMCs. The V and J genes are TRBV5-6 and TRBJ2-2; maybe TRBD2 (6 bases). The CDR3 spells CASSLDRGSGSVSGELFF. The CDR3 DNA is TGTGCCAGCAGCTTGGACCGGGGGTCGGGTTCTGTGTCCGGGGAGCTGTTTTTT.